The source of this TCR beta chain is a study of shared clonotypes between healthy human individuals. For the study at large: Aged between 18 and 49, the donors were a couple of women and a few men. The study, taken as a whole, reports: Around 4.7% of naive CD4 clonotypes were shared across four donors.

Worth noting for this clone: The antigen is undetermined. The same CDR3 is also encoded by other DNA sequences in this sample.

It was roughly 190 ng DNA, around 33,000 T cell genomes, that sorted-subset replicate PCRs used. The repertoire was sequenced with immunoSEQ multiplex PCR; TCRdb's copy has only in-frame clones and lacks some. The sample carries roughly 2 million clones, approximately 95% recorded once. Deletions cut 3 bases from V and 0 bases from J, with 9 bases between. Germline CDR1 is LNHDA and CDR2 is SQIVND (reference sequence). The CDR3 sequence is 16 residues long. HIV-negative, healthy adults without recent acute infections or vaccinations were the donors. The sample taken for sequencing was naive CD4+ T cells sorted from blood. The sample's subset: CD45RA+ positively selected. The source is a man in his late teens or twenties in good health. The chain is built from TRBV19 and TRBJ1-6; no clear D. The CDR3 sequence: CASSISGSSYNSPLHF. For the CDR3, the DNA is TGTGCCAGTAGTATTTCCGGGAGCTCCTATAATTCACCCCTCCACTTT.